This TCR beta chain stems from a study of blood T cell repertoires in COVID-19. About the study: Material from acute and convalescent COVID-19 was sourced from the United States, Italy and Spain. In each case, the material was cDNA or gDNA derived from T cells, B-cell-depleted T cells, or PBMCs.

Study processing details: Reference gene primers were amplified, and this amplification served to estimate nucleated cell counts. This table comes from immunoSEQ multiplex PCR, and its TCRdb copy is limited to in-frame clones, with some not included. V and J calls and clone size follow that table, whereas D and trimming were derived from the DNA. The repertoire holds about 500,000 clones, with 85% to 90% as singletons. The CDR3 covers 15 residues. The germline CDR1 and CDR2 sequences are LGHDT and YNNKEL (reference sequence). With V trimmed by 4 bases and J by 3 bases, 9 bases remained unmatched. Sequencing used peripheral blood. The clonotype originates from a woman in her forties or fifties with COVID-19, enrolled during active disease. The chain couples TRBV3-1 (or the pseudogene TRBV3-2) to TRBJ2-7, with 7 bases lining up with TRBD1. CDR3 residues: CASSPGQNRHYEQYF. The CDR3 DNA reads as TGTGCCAGCAGCCCGGGACAGAACAGACACTACGAGCAGTACTTC.